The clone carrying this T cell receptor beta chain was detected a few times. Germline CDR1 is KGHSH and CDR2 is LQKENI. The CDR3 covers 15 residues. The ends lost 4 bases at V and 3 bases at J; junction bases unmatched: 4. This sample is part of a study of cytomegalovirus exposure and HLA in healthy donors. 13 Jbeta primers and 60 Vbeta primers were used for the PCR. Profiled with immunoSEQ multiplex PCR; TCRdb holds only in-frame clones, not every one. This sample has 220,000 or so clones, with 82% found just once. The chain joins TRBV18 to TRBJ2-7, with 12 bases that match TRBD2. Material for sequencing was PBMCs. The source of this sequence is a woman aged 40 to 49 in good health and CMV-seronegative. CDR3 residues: CASSRLAGGFYEQYF. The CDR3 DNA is TGTGCCAGCTCACGGCTAGCGGGAGGGTTCTACGAGCAGTACTTC.